The clone carrying this TCR beta chain occurred many times. Its antigen remains unidentified. For the unsorted libraries, 2 million PBMCs stored at -80 C served as input. The data stem from a study of neurological immune-mediated disorders. The study, taken as a whole, reports: Phylogenetic grouping put 18 of 34 multiple sclerosis patients' repertoires into one related-CDR3 cluster, a possible signature. The expanded clones of different subjects shared no CDR3 amino acid sequences (suggesting private repertoires in all groups). The greatest TCR clonal expansion occurred in HTLV-1-associated myelopathy and the least in multiple sclerosis, which fell below healthy controls.

TCRdb redid the calling of the 5' RACE reads with MiXCR, one entry per CDR3 protein. The sample contains about 120,000 distinct CDR3 sequences, about 3.4% of which appear only once. Sequenced: PBMCs. The clonotype originates from a woman in her twenties or thirties with multiple sclerosis.

CDR3: CAIRDTGGDGELFF. CDR3 bases: TGTGCCATCAGGGATACAGGGGGAGACGGGGAGCTGTTTTTT. The genes are TRBV10-3 and TRBJ2-2; TRBD1 matches 8 bases. The CDR3 is 14 residues long. CDR1 and CDR2 from the germline V gene are ENHRY and SYGVKD. Unmatched junction bases numbered 7, after V lost 6 bases and J lost 7 bases.